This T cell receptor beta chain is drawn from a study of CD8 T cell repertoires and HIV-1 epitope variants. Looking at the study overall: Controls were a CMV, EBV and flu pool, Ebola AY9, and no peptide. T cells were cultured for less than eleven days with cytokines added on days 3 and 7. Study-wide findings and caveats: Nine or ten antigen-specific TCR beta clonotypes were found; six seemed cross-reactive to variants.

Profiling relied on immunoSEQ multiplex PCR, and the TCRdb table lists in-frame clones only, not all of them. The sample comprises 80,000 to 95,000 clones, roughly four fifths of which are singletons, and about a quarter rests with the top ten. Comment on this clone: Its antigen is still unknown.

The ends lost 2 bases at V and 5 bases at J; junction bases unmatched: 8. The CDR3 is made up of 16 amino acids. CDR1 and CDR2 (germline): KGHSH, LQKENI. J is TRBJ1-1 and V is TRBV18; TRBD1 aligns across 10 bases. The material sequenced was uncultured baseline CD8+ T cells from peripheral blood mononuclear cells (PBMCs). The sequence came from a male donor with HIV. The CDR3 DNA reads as TGTGCCAGCTCACCAATAGAGCCGGGACAGGGGACTGAAGCTTTCTTT. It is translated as CASSPIEPGQGTEAFF.